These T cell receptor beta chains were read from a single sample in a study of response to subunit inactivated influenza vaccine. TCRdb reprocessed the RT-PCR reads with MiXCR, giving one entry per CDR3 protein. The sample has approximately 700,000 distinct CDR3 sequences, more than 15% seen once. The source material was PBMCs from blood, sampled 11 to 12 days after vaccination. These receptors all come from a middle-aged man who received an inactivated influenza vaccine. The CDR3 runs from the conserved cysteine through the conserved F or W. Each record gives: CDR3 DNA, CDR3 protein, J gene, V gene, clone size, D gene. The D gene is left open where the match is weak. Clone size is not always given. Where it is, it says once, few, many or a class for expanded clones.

TGTGCCAGCAGGCGACTCACAGATACGCAGTATTTT	CASRRLTDTQYF	TRBJ2-3	TRBV2	NA	NA
TGTGCCAGCAGACCCACTAGCGGGAGCTCAGAGGGATGGCGCAATGAGCAGTTCTTC	CASRPTSGSSEGWRNEQFF	TRBJ2-1	TRBV6-2/TRBV6-3	few	TRBD2
TGCAGCGTAAGGGGCGTTAGCTCCTACAATGAGCAGTTCTTC	CSVRGVSSYNEQFF	TRBJ2-1	TRBV29-1	NA	NA
TGTGCCAGCAGTTTCGCTAGCCCCGGCGTGATTCAGTACTTC	CASSFASPGVIQYF	TRBJ2-4	TRBV12-3/TRBV12-4	NA	NA
TGTGCCAGCTCACCTACACGGACAGGGGGCGGGGAGCTGTTTTTT	CASSPTRTGGGELFF	TRBJ2-2	TRBV18	NA	TRBD1
TGTGCCAGCAGCTTAGATCAGGCTTACAATGAGCAGTTCTTC	CASSLDQAYNEQFF	TRBJ2-1	TRBV7-9	NA	NA
TGCAGCGTTGTCAGACGGGACCGCGGGAACACCGGGGAGCTGTTTTTT	CSVVRRDRGNTGELFF	TRBJ2-2	TRBV29-1	few	NA
TGTGCCAGCAGGCAGGGACAGTCTGGGAATGAGCAGTTCTTC	CASRQGQSGNEQFF	TRBJ2-1	TRBV28	few	TRBD1
TGCAGTGCTAGAGATGACCCGGGACTAGCGGGAGGGCCCTACGAGCAGTACTTC	CSARDDPGLAGGPYEQYF	TRBJ2-7	TRBV20-1	NA	TRBD2
TGTGCCAGCAGCTTAGACCTGGGACAGGGCTACGAGCAGTACTTC	CASSLDLGQGYEQYF	TRBJ2-7	TRBV7-9	NA	TRBD1
TGTGTCAGCAGCCCCGGGTGGGAGACTGGAAACACCATATATTTT	CVSSPGWETGNTIYF	TRBJ1-3	TRBV7-9	few	NA
TGTGCCATCAGTGATTCGGGACTCCTGAACACTGAAGCTTTCTTT	CAISDSGLLNTEAFF	TRBJ1-1	TRBV10-3	few	NA
TGTGCCAGCAGCTTAATACAGCTGAACACTGAAGCTTTCTTT	CASSLIQLNTEAFF	TRBJ1-1	TRBV5-6	few	NA
TGCAGCGTTGAAGTCGACTACGAGACTGTTAGAGAGACCCAGTACTTC	CSVEVDYETVRETQYF	TRBJ2-5	TRBV29-1	NA	NA
TGTGCCAGCAGTTACTCGATCGCCAGGGAGGGGGTTTTGACCGGGGAGCTGTTTTTT	CASSYSIAREGVLTGELFF	TRBJ2-2	TRBV6-2/TRBV6-3	NA	NA
TGTGCCAGCAGCCCCTTACTAGCGGGAGGGCCAGATACGCAGTATTTT	CASSPLLAGGPDTQYF	TRBJ2-3	TRBV4-2	NA	TRBD2
TGTGCCCGCAGTTACACAGGGGGCGGGTCAAGCAATCAGCCCCAGCATTTT	CARSYTGGGSSNQPQHF	TRBJ1-5	TRBV6-2/TRBV6-3	NA	TRBD1
TGTGCCTGGAACGGACAGGGGGGCACTGAAGCTTTCTTT	CAWNGQGGTEAFF	TRBJ1-1	TRBV30	NA	TRBD1
TGCGCCAGCAGCCCCCCGGGGGGGTACACTGAAGCTTTCTTT	CASSPPGGYTEAFF	TRBJ1-1	TRBV5-1	many	NA
TGTGCCAGCAGTTTATTATACACCGGGGAGCTGTTTTTT	CASSLLYTGELFF	TRBJ2-2	TRBV28	many	NA
TGTGCAAGTCGCTTTAATGCCGCGGAGGGCAATAATTCACCCCTCCACTTT	CASRFNAAEGNNSPLHF	TRBJ1-6	TRBV12-2	few	NA
TGTGCCAGCAGCTCCCCAACTAGCGTAGATACGCAGTATTTT	CASSSPTSVDTQYF	TRBJ2-3	TRBV7-9	few	TRBD2
TGCAGCGTTGAGAAGGGTAGTGAGACCCAGTACTTC	CSVEKGSETQYF	TRBJ2-5	TRBV29-1	few	NA
TGTGCCAGCAGTTACTCTATAAGGGGCATCCAGGGGACCGGGGAGCTGTTTTTT	CASSYSIRGIQGTGELFF	TRBJ2-2	TRBV6-5	few	NA
TGTGCCAGCAGCCCGCAGGGACTAGCGGGGGAGACCCAGTACTTC	CASSPQGLAGETQYF	TRBJ2-5	TRBV7-2	NA	TRBD2
TGTGCCAGCAGTCCGGGGACTAGCGGGGATCCCTACGAGCAGTACTTC	CASSPGTSGDPYEQYF	TRBJ2-7	TRBV6-2/TRBV6-3	NA	TRBD2
TGCAGTGCTAGAGGAAGGACAGGGAAGAATCAGCCCCAGCATTTT	CSARGRTGKNQPQHF	TRBJ1-5	TRBV20-1	NA	TRBD1
TGCGCCAGCAGCTTCTGGGAAGAGAGCGTCGAGCAGTACTTC	CASSFWEESVEQYF	TRBJ2-7	TRBV5-1	few	NA
TGTGCCATCAGTGTAGCCTTGGACGGAAACTACGAGCAGTACTTC	CAISVALDGNYEQYF	TRBJ2-7	TRBV10-3	few	NA
TGTGCCAGCAGCCCCAAAAGGACTAGCGGGAGGCGGGCAGATACGCAGTATTTT	CASSPKRTSGRRADTQYF	TRBJ2-3	TRBV28	few	TRBD2
TGTGCCAGCACCTCGAGGCAGGAGTACAATGAGCAGTTCTTC	CASTSRQEYNEQFF	TRBJ2-1	TRBV7-2	NA	NA
TGTGCTAGTGGTTTGGTACAGGGAACAACCGGGGAGCTGTTTTTT	CASGLVQGTTGELFF	TRBJ2-2	TRBV12-5	NA	NA
TGTGCCAGCAGTTGGGGACAGGATTCACCCCTCCACTTT	CASSWGQDSPLHF	TRBJ1-6	TRBV12-3/TRBV12-4	few	TRBD1
TGTGCCAGCAGACCTGGGACCGCAGGATCCTACAATGAGCAGTTCTTC	CASRPGTAGSYNEQFF	TRBJ2-1	TRBV12-3/TRBV12-4	few	NA
TGTGCCAGCAGTTTAAGAGGGGTGATCACAGATACGCAGTATTTT	CASSLRGVITDTQYF	TRBJ2-3	TRBV28	few	NA
TGTGCCAGCAAACGGGACTCTGGAAACACCATATATTTT	CASKRDSGNTIYF	TRBJ1-3	TRBV12-3/TRBV12-4	few	NA
TGCAGTATCTCCCGCTCAACAGGGGCCAAAAACATTCAGTACTTC	CSISRSTGAKNIQYF	TRBJ2-4	TRBV20-1	NA	NA
TGTGCCAGCAGCGTATTAGGGGCCGCGGCAACAGATACGCAGTATTTT	CASSVLGAAATDTQYF	TRBJ2-3	TRBV7-6	few	NA
TGTGCCAGCAGTTTCAGGGTCGAAGAGACCCAGTACTTC	CASSFRVEETQYF	TRBJ2-5	TRBV12-3/TRBV12-4	many	NA
TGTGCCAGCAGCGTGGCACCCTACCAGGGGGCCGGGGAGCTGTTTTTT	CASSVAPYQGAGELFF	TRBJ2-2	TRBV9	NA	TRBD1
TGTGCCAGCAGTTTCGTTAGGACAGGGAACACTGAAGCTTTCTTT	CASSFVRTGNTEAFF	TRBJ1-1	TRBV6-2/TRBV6-3	NA	TRBD1
TGCAGCGAAGAGAGGGGCACAGATACGCAGTATTTT	CSEERGTDTQYF	TRBJ2-3	TRBV29-1	many	NA
TGTGCCAGCAGTGATGCCGGGACAGGGGTCACTGAAGCTTTCTTT	CASSDAGTGVTEAFF	TRBJ1-1	TRBV6-1	few	TRBD1
TGCGCCAGCAGCCAGAGTAACGCAGATACGCAGTATTTT	CASSQSNADTQYF	TRBJ2-3	TRBV5-1	few	NA
TGTGCCAGCAGCCCCCTCCGGACTAGACGGTACGAGCAGTACTTC	CASSPLRTRRYEQYF	TRBJ2-7	TRBV7-2	NA	TRBD2
TGTGCCACCAGTGAGGGGACACCTACCGGCATTCAGTACTTC	CATSEGTPTGIQYF	TRBJ2-4	TRBV24-1	few	NA
TGCAGCGTTGCGAGCGGGGGTCCGAACACCGGGGAGCTGTTTTTT	CSVASGGPNTGELFF	TRBJ2-2	TRBV29-1	many	TRBD2
TGTGCCAGCAGACTCCGACAGGGGGATTACCAAGAGACCCAGTACTTC	CASRLRQGDYQETQYF	TRBJ2-5	TRBV28	NA	TRBD1
TGTGCCAGCAGTTTATCAACAGGGCGTACCTACGAGCAGTACTTC	CASSLSTGRTYEQYF	TRBJ2-7	TRBV27	NA	NA